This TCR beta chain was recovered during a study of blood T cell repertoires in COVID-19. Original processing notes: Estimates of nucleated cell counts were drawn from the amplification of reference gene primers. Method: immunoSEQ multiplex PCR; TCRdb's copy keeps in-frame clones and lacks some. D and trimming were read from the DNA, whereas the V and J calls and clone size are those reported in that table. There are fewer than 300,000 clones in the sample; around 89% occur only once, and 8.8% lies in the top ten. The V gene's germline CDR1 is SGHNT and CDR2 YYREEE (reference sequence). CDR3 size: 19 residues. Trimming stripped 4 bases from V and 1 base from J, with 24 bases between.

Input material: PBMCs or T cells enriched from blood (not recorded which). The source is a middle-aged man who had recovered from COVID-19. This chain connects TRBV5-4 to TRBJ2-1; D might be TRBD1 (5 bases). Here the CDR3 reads CASSAARQRWGGSYNEQFF. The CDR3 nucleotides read TGTGCCAGCAGCGCAGCCAGGCAGCGTTGGGGCGGTTCCTACAATGAGCAGTTCTTC.